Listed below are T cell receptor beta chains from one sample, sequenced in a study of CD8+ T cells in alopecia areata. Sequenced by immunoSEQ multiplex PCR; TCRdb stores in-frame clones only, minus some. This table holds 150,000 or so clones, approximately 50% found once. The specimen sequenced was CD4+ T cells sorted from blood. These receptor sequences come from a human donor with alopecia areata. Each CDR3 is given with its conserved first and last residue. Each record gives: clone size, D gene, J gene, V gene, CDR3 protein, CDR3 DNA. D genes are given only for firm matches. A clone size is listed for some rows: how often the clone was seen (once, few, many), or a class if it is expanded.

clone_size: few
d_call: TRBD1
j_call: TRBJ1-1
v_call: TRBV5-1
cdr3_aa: CASTVTGRDTEAFF
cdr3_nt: TGCGCCAGCACCGTGACAGGGAGGGACACTGAAGCTTTCTTT

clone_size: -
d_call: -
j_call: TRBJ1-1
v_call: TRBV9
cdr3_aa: CASSLRTGNTEAFF
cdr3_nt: TGTGCCAGCAGCTTACGAACAGGGAACACTGAAGCTTTCTTT

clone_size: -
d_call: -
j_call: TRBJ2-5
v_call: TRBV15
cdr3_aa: CATSRSRDTLRGGETQYF
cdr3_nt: TGTGCCACCAGCAGATCCCGGGACACCCTCAGGGGGGGAGAGACCCAGTACTTC

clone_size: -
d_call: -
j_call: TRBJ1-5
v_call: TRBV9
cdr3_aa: CASSVEPSNQPQHF
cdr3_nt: TGTGCCAGCAGCGTAGAACCCAGCAATCAGCCCCAGCATTTT

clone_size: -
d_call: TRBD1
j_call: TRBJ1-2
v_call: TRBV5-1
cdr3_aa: CASSPFSPGQGDYGYTF
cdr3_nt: TGCGCCAGCAGCCCCTTCTCCCCGGGACAGGGAGACTATGGCTACACCTTC

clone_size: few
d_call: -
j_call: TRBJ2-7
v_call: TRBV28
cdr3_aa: CASIGVYEQYF
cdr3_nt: TGTGCCAGCATCGGGGTCTACGAGCAGTACTTC

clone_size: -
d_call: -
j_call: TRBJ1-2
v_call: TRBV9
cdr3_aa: CASSVDSDYGYTF
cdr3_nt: TGTGCCAGCAGCGTAGACTCTGACTATGGCTACACCTTC

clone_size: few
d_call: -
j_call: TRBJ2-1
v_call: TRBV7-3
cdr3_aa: CASSNGRDNEQFF
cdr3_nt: TGTGCCAGCAGCAACGGACGGGACAATGAGCAGTTCTTC

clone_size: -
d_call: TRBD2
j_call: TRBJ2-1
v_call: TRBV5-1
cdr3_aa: CASSTGLANEQFF
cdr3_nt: TGCGCCAGCAGCACCGGACTAGCTAATGAGCAGTTCTTC

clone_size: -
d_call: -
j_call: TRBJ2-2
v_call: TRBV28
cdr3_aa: CASSLFRGTGELFF
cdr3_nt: TGTGCCAGCAGTTTATTTCGGGGAACCGGGGAGCTGTTTTTT

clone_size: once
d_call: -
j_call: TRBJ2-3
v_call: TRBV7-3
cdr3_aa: CASSPRGGALTDTQYF
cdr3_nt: TGTGCCAGCAGCCCTAGGGGCGGGGCCCTCACAGATACGCAGTATTTT

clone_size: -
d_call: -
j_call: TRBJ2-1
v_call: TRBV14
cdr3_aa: CASSQRPGKQFF
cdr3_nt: TGTGCCAGCAGCCAGAGGCCCGGGAAGCAGTTCTTC

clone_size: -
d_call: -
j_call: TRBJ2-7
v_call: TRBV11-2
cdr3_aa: CASSLVSRASSYEQYF
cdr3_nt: TGTGCCAGCAGCTTAGTATCCAGGGCGAGCTCCTACGAGCAGTACTTC

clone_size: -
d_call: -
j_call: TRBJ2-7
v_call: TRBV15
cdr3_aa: CASSKEDRRYEQYF
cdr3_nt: TGTGCCAGTTCGAAGGAGGACAGACGCTACGAGCAGTACTTC

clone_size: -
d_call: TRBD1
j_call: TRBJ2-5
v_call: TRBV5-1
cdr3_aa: CASSWWTGGEETQYF
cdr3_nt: TGCGCCAGCAGCTGGTGGACAGGGGGCGAAGAGACCCAGTACTTC

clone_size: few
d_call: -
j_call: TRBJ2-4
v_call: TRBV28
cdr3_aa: CASRGALAKNIQYF
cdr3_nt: TGTGCCAGCAGGGGCGCGTTAGCCAAAAACATTCAGTACTTC

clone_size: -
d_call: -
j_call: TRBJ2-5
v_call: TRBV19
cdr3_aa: CASSPGTRTQETQYF
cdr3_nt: TGTGCCAGTAGCCCCGGGACTCGAACGCAAGAGACCCAGTACTTC

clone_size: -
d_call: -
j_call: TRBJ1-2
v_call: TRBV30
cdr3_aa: CAWTGNVGGYTF
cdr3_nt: TGTGCCTGGACAGGGAATGTTGGAGGCTACACCTTC

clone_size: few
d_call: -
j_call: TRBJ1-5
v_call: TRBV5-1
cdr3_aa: CASSPDSNQPQHF
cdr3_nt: TGCGCCAGCAGCCCGGACAGTAATCAGCCCCAGCATTTT

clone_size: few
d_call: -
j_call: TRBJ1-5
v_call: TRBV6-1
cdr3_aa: CASSAWDRQGQPQHF
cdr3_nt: TGTGCCAGCAGTGCCTGGGACCGCCAAGGCCAGCCCCAGCATTTT

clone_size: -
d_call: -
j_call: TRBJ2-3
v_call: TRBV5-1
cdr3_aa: CASSPGTSTDTQYF
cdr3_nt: TGCGCCAGCAGCCCCGGTACTAGCACAGATACGCAGTATTTT

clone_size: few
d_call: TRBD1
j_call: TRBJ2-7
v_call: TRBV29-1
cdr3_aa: CSVSGQGHTYEQYF
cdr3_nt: TGCAGCGTTTCGGGACAGGGTCATACCTACGAGCAGTACTTC

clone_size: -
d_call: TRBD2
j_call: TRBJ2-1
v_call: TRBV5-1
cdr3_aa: CASSLGLAEQFF
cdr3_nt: TGCGCCAGCAGCTTGGGACTAGCGGAGCAGTTCTTC

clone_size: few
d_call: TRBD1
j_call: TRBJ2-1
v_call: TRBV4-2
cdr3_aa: CASSLVVTGLNEQFF
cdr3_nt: TGTGCCAGCAGCTTGGTAGTGACAGGGCTCAATGAGCAGTTCTTC

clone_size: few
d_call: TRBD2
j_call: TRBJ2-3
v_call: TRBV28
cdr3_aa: CASSRTSGRRTDTQYF
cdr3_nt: TGTGCCAGCAGCCGGACTAGCGGGAGGAGAACAGATACGCAGTATTTT

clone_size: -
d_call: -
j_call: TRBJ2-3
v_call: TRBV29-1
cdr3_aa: CSLSRQIDTQYF
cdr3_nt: TGCAGCTTATCTCGTCAGATTGATACGCAGTATTTT

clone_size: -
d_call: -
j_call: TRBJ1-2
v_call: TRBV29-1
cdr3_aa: CSVAVVGGRGGYTF
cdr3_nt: TGCAGCGTCGCAGTGGTGGGGGGCCGAGGTGGCTACACCTTC

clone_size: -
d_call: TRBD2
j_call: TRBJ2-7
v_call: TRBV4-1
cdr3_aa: CASSQGLAGVGEQYF
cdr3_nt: TGCGCCAGCAGCCAAGGACTAGCGGGAGTCGGAGAGCAGTACTTC

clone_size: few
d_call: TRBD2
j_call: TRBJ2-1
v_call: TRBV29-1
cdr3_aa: CSVGGRADSKQFF
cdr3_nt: TGCAGCGTTGGCGGGAGGGCCGATTCCAAACAGTTCTTC

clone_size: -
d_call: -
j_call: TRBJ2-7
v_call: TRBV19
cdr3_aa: CASSRERAYEQYF
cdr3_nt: TGTGCCAGTAGTCGAGAGCGGGCCTACGAGCAGTACTTC

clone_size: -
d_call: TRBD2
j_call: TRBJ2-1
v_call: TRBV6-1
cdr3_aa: CASSGIAGGSWNEQFF
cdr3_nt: TGTGCCAGCAGTGGAATAGCGGGAGGCTCATGGAATGAGCAGTTCTTC

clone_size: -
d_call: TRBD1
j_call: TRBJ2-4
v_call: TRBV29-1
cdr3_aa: CSALQGAAKNIQYF
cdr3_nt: TGCAGCGCACTCCAGGGGGCGGCCAAAAACATTCAGTACTTC

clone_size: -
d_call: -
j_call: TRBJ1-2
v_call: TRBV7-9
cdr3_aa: CASSPGVLNYGYTF
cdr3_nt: TGTGCCAGCAGCCCAGGGGTCCTAAACTATGGCTACACCTTC

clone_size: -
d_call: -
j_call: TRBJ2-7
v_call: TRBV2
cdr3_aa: CASRPVLVSEQYF
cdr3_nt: TGTGCCAGCAGGCCAGTACTGGTTTCCGAGCAGTACTTC

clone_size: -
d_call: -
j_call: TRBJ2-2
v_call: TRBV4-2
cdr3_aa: CASSQDEVTGELFF
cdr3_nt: TGTGCCAGCAGCCAAGACGAGGTCACCGGGGAGCTGTTTTTT

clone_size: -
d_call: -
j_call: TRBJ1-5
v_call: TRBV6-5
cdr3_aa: CASSPRGGYNQPQHF
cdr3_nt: TGTGCCAGCAGCCCACGGGGCGGGTACAATCAGCCCCAGCATTTT

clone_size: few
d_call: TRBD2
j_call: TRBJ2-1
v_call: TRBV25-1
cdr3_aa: CASKGRERVSEQFF
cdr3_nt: TGTGCCAGCAAGGGGCGGGAGCGTGTTAGTGAGCAGTTCTTC

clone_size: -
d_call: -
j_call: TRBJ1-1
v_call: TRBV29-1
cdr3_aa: CSATGMNTEAFF
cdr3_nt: TGCAGCGCAACAGGTATGAACACTGAAGCTTTCTTT

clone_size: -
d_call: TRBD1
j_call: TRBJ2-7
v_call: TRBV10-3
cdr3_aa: CAISWGTGPFSYEQYF
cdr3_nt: TGTGCCATCAGCTGGGGGACAGGGCCGTTCTCCTACGAGCAGTACTTC

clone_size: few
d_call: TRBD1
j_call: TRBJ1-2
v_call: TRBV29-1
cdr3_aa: CSVERDRVDGYTF
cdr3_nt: TGCAGCGTTGAGCGCGACAGGGTGGATGGCTACACCTTC

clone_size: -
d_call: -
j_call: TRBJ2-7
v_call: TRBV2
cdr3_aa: CASTFDYFSSYEQYF
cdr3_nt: TGTGCCAGCACATTTGACTATTTCTCCTCCTACGAGCAGTACTTC

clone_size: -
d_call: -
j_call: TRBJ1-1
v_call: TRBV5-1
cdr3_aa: CASSLTGSMNTEAFF
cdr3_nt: TGCGCCAGCAGCTTAACGGGCAGCATGAACACTGAAGCTTTCTTT

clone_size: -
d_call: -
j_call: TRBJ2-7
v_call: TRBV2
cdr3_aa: CATGEGGTYEQYF
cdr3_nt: TGTGCCACCGGCGAAGGGGGGACCTACGAGCAGTACTTC

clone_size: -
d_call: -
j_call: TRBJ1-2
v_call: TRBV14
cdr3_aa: CASGSNYGYTF
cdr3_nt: TGTGCCAGCGGGAGTAACTATGGCTACACCTTC

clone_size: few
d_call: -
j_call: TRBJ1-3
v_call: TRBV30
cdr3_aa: CAWSGEIGNTIYF
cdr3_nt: TGTGCCTGGAGCGGGGAGATTGGAAACACCATATATTTT

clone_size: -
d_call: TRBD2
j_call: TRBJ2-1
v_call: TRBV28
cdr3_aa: CASSFQMGGLAGRNEQFF
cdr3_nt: TGTGCCAGCAGTTTCCAAATGGGGGGACTAGCGGGACGCAATGAGCAGTTCTTC

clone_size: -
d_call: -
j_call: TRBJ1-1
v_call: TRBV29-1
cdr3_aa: CSDQQAMNTEAFF
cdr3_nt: TGCAGCGACCAACAGGCGATGAACACTGAAGCTTTCTTT

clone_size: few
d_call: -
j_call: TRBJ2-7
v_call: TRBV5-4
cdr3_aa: CASSQSWSGEQYF
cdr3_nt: TGTGCCAGCAGTCAGTCGTGGTCCGGGGAGCAGTACTTC

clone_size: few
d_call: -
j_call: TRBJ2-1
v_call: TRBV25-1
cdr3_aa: CASKGDSSYNEQFF
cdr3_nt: TGTGCCAGCAAGGGGGACTCTTCCTACAATGAGCAGTTCTTC